Reported below is one TCR beta chain. Its antigen is unknown. No base quality information exists; no much larger clone differs at one position. These data are taken from a study of vaccination and CD4 T cells after COVID-19 (dated 2022 in TCRdb). As for the study more broadly: SARS-CoV-2 positivity had been established in the convalescent patients by nasal swab PCR, and mild disease was recorded in roughly 9 of these patients and severe disease in one. The convalescent cohort included six males and four females, with two Hispanic individuals, seven Caucasians, two Asians and one multiracial person. Participants got two doses of the Pfizer-BioNTech BNT162b2 vaccine (n=8) or two doses of the Moderna mRNA-1273 vaccine (n=2). Post-COVID blood samples from convalescent patients were collected a median of about 110 days after diagnosis, with a range of 35 to 161 days. Post-vaccine blood samples were collected a median of approximately 68 days after the second vaccine dose, ranging from about 13 to 241 days. The spike-specific CD4+ TCR repertoire was compared before and after mRNA vaccination in approximately ten COVID-19 convalescent patients and a few infection-naive healthy vaccine recipients.

The CDR3 sequence holds 16 residues, the cysteine and phenylalanine included. The sequence is cut down to CDR3 DNA, 48 bases in frame from base 1. Trimming at the junction amounts to 3 bases on V and 7 bases on J, and the germline ends lie 19 bases apart. As encoded in the germline V gene, CDR1 is SGHVS while CDR2 is FQNEAQ. To prepare the library, PCR was applied. These reads were obtained on an Illumina iSeq 100. On the study's bioinformatics: Non-productive sequences were removed, and CDR3s that did not start with C, did not end with F or W, or were shorter than 7 amino acids were discarded. CDR3 homology was assessed with Levenshtein distances (stringdist) and unrooted phylogenetic trees (ape) in R version 3.6.1. Through fastp at Q25 and MiXCR, TCRdb rebuilt clones from the public reads, retaining in-frame beta chains. CDR3 protein duplicates are merged, each entry listing the most common genes and DNA. The V and J calls come from TCRdb's annotation, not from the publication. This sample gives about 20,000 distinct CDR3 sequences in total; roughly 64% of them show up just once. Jointly, the top ten make up around 1.1% of the sample.

The convalescent patients' positive SARS-CoV-2 PCR tests were from March to December 2020, which was before the Alpha, Beta and Delta variants emerged in the United States. PBMCs were separated from whole blood using Ficoll-Paque Plus gradient centrifugation and then either used fresh or cryopreserved at -140C. Overall results and qualifications from the work: The number of convalescent patients in the study was relatively small, and the study did not examine early timepoints following natural infection. In convalescent patients, a median around 86% of post-vaccine SARS-CoV-2-reactive clones were detected only after vaccination, suggesting vaccine-specific priming. Of the vaccine-specific clones found in convalescent patients, nearly all (304 of 307) were mono-reactive for SARS-CoV-2 spike instead of being cross-reactive with common cold coronaviruses. Although the median number of SARS-CoV-2-reactive clonotypes went up from around 19 after infection to 38 after vaccination, the increase was not significant.

Material: CD4+ T cells from blood, obtained after SARS-CoV-2 vaccination. The chain employs TRBV7-8 and TRBJ2-1; the D gene is perhaps TRBD2, on 6 matching bases. This TCR derives from a human donor who had recovered from COVID-19. The CDR3 sequence is CASSFVSGLKANEQFF. The DNA reads TGTGCCAGCAGCTTTGTTAGCGGATTAAAGGCGAATGAGCAGTTCTTC.